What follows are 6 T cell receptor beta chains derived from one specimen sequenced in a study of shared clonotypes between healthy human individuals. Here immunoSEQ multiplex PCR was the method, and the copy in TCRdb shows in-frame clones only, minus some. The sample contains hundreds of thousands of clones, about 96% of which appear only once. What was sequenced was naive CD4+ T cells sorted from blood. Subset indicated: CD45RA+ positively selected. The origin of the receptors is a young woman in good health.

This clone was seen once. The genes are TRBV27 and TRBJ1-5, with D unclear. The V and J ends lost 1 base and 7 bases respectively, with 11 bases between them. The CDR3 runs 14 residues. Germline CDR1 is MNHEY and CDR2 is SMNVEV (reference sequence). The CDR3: CASSLFFGGQPQHF. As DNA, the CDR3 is TGTGCCAGCAGTTTATTTTTCGGCGGCCAGCCCCAGCATTTT.

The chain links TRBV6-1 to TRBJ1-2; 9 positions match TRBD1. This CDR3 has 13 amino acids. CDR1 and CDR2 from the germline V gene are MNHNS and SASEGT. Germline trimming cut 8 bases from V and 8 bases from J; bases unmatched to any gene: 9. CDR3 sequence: CASSLRDRDGYTF. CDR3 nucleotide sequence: TGTGCCAGCTCTCTCCGGGACAGGGACGGCTACACCTTC.

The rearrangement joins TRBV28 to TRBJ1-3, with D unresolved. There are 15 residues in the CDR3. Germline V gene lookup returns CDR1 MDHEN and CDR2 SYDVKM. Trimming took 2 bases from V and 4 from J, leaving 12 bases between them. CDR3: CASSLPRLQGNTIYF. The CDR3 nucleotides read TGTGCCAGCAGTTTACCTCGGCTTCAGGGAAACACCATATATTTT.

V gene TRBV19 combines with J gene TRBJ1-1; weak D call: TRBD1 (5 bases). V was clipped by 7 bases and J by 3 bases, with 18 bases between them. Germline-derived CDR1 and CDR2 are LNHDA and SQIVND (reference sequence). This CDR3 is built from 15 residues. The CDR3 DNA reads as TGTGCCAGTACCGACAGCAAGATTACGTACACTGAAGCTTTCTTT. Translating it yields CASTDSKITYTEAFF.

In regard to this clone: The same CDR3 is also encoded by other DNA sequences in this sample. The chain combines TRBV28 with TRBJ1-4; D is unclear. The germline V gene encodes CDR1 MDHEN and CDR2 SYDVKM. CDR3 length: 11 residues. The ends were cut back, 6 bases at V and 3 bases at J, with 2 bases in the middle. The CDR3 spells CASSSNEKLFF. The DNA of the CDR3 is TGTGCCAGCAGCTCTAATGAAAAACTGTTTTTT.

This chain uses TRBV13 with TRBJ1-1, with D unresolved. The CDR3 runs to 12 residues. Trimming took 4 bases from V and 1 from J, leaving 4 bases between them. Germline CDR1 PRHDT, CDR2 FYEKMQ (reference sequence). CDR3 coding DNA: TGTGCCAGCAGCTACCGGAACACTGAAGCTTTCTTT. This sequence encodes CASSYRNTEAFF.